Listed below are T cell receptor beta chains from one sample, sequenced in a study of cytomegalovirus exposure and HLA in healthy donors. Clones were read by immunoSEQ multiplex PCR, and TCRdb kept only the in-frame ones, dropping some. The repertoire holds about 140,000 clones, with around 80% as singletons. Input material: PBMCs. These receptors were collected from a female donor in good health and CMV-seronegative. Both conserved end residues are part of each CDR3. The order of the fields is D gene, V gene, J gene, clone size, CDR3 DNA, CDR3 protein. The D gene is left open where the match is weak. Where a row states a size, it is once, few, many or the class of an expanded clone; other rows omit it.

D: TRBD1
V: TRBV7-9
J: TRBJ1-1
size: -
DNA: TGTGCCAGCAGCTTAGAAACAGGGGGCCAGGACACTGAAGCTTTCTTT
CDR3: CASSLETGGQDTEAFF

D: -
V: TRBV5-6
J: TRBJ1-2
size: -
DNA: TGTGCCAGCAGCCCCCAGGGGTGGGCAAGCTATGGCTACACCTTC
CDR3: CASSPQGWASYGYTF

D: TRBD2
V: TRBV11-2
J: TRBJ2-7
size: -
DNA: TGTGCCAGCAGCCTTACCCTCGGGCTAGCGGGAGGCGAGCAGTACTTC
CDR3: CASSLTLGLAGGEQYF

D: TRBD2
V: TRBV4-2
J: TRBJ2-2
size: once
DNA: TGTGCCAGCAGACCCGGACTAGCGACGAACACCGGGGAGCTGTTTTTT
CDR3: CASRPGLATNTGELFF

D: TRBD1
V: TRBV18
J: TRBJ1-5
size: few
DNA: TGTGCCAGCTCACCACCGTCGACAGGGGGCTCTCAGCCCCAGCATTTT
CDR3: CASSPPSTGGSQPQHF

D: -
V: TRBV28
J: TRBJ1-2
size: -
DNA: TGTGCCGTTAGACGGCAGGGCACAGCTGGCTACACCTTC
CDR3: CAVRRQGTAGYTF

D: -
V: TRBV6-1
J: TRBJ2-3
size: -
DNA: TGTGCCAGCAGTGTGGGAGGACTGGCGCTCACAGATACGCAGTATTTT
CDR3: CASSVGGLALTDTQYF

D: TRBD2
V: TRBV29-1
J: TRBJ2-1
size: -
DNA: TGCAGCGTTATAAACCTAGCGGGAACAGTCAATGAGCAGTTCTTC
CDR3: CSVINLAGTVNEQFF

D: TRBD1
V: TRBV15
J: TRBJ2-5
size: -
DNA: TGTGCCACCAGCAGAGGGGGTGGACAGGGCCAAGAGACCCAGTACTTC
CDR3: CATSRGGGQGQETQYF

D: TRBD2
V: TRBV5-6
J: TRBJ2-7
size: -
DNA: TGTGCCAGCAGCTTACCTAGCGGGGCCTACGAGCAGTACTTC
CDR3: CASSLPSGAYEQYF

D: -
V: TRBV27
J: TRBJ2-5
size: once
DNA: TGTGCCAGCAGCCACAGGGGAGGAGGAGAGACCCAGTACTTC
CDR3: CASSHRGGGETQYF

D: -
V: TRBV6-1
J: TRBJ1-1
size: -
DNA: TGTGCCAGCAGTGAAGGCGGAGAGAACACTGAAGCTTTCTTT
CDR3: CASSEGGENTEAFF

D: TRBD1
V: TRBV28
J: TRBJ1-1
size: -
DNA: TGTGCCAGCAGCTCCACCGGGACAGCGGACGGGGCTTTCTTT
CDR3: CASSSTGTADGAFF

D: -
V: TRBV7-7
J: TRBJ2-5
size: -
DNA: TGTGCTAGCAGCCCGAGGACAGCTCTCCAAGAGACCCAGTACTTC
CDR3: CASSPRTALQETQYF

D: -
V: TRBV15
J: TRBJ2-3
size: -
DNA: TGTGCCACCAGCAGAGATCAGGAGGGGCCAGATACGCAGTATTTT
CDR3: CATSRDQEGPDTQYF

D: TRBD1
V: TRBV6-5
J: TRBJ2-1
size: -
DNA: TGTGCCAGCAGTTTTTCGGACAGGGGGCGGGGTGAGCAGTTCTTC
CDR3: CASSFSDRGRGEQFF

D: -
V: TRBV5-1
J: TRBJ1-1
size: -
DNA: TGCGCCAGCAGCTTGAAGGCAGGGAACACTGAAGCTTTCTTT
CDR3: CASSLKAGNTEAFF

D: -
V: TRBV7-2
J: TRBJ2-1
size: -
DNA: TGTGCCAGCACTCGGGATGATGAGCAGTTCTTC
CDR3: CASTRDDEQFF

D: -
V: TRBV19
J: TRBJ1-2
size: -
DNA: TGTGCCAGTCGTAGAGAGGGGGGACGCAACTATGGCTACACCTTC
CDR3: CASRREGGRNYGYTF

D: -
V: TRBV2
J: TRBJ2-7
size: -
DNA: TGTGCCAGCAGCGAGAGCCCCGGTGGCTACGAGCAGTACTTC
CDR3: CASSESPGGYEQYF

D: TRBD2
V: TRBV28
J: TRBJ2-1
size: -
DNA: TGTGCCAGCAGTTTATGGGGAGGTAGCGGGAGGGGAAGAGGAAATGAGCAGTTCTTC
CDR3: CASSLWGGSGRGRGNEQFF

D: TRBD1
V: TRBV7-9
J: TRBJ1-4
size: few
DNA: TGTGCCAGCAGCCGAGGGGGCGGGAATGAAAAACTGTTTTTT
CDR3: CASSRGGGNEKLFF

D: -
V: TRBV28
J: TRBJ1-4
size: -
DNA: TGTGCCAGCGCGGCTAATGAAAAACTGTTTTTT
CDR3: CASAANEKLFF

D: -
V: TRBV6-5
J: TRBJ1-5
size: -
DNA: TGTGCCAGCAGTTCGTGGTCGAGTAATCAGCCCCAGCATTTT
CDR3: CASSSWSSNQPQHF

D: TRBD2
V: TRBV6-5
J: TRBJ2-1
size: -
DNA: TGTGCCAGCAGTTATCGGGAGGAAGTCTCCTACAATGAGCAGTTCTTC
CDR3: CASSYREEVSYNEQFF

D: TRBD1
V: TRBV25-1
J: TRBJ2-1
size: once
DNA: TGTGCCAGCAGTGAGGGGACAGGGACGGAACATGAGCAGTTCTTC
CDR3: CASSEGTGTEHEQFF

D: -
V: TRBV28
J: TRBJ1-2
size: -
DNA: TGTGCCAGCAGTTTCCACCCGGACAGAATCGGCTACACCTTC
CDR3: CASSFHPDRIGYTF

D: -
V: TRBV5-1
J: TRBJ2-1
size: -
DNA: TGCGCCAGCAGCTTGCTAACCGAGCAGTTCTTC
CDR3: CASSLLTEQFF

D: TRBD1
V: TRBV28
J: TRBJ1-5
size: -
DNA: TGTGCCAGTAGCCCCCTAAGGGTGGGACAGGCAATCTTTAGCAATCAGCCCCAGCATTTT
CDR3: CASSPLRVGQAIFSNQPQHF

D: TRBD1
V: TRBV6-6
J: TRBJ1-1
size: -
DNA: TGTGCCAGCAGTTACTTACCCGAGGGGGCAACTTTCTTT
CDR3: CASSYLPEGATFF

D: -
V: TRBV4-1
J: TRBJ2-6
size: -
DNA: TGCGCCAGCAGCCAAGAGGTAGGGGCTGGGGCCAACGTCCTGACTTTC
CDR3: CASSQEVGAGANVLTF

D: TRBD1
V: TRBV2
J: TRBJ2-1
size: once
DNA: TGTGCCAGCACCGGACAGGGGGCCTACAATGAGCAGTTCTTC
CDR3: CASTGQGAYNEQFF

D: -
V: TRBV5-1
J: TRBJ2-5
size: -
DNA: TGCGCCAGCAGCTCAATACAGGGGAGGGAGACCCAGTACTTC
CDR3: CASSSIQGRETQYF

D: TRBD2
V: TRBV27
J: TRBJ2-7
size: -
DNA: TGTGCCAGCGGGACTAGCTATTCCTACGAGCAGTACTTC
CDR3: CASGTSYSYEQYF

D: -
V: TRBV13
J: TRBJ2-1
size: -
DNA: TGTGCCAGCAGCTTAGGGACGGAGTACAATGAGCAGTTCTTC
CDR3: CASSLGTEYNEQFF

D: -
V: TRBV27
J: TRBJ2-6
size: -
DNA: TGTGCCAGCAGTCTGCGTCCCTCTGGGGCCAACGTCCTGACTTTC
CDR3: CASSLRPSGANVLTF

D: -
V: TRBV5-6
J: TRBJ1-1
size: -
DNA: TGTGCCAGCAGCTTCTTGACTAACACTGAAGCTTTCTTT
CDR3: CASSFLTNTEAFF

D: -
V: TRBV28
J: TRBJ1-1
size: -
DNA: TGTGCCAGCAGTTTGTATATAGGACAGTCGAACACTGAAGCTTTCTTT
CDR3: CASSLYIGQSNTEAFF

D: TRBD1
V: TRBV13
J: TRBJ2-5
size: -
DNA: TGTGCCAGCAGCTTGGACGGGACAGGGGGTGCGGAGGGGACCCAGTACTTC
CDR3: CASSLDGTGGAEGTQYF

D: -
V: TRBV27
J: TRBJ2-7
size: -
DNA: TGTGCCAGCAGTCCTAGATCCTACGAGCAGTACTTC
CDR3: CASSPRSYEQYF

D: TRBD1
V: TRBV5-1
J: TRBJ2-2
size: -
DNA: TGCGCCAGCAGCTTGAGGGGGCCGAACACCGGGGAGCTGTTTTTT
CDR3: CASSLRGPNTGELFF

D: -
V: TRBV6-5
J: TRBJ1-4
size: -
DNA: TGTGCCAGCAGTTACATCCGAGGGAATGAAAAACTGTTTTTT
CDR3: CASSYIRGNEKLFF

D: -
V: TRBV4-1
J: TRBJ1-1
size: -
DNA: TGCGCCAGCAGCCCAGCCGCCGGGACATACATGAACACTGAAGCTTTCTTT
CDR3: CASSPAAGTYMNTEAFF

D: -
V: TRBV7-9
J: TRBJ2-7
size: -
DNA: TGTGCCAGCACCTCCCAGGCAGGATACTACGAGCAGTACTTC
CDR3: CASTSQAGYYEQYF

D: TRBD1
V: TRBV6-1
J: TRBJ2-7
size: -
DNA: TGTGCCAGCAGAGGCTTGGGGACAGGGGGCTACGAGCAGTACTTC
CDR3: CASRGLGTGGYEQYF

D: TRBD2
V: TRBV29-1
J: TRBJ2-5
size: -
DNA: TGCAGCGTTTTAGGGATCTGGCCGACTAGCGACCAGACCCAGTACTTC
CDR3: CSVLGIWPTSDQTQYF

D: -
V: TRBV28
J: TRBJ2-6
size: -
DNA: TGTGCCAGCAGTCTAACAGGGTTTCAAAGGGCTGGGGCCAACGTCCTGACTTTC
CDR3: CASSLTGFQRAGANVLTF

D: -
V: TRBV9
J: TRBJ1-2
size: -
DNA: TGTGCCAGCAAGAGGGCGTCGGACTATGGCTACACCTTC
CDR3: CASKRASDYGYTF

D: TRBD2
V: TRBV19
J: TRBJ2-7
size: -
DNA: TGTGCCAGTAGAGGGACTAGCGGCGGCTACGAGCAGTACTTC
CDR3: CASRGTSGGYEQYF

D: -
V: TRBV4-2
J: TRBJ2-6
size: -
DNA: TGTGCCAGCAGCCAAGATGCGGGCTCTGGGGCCAACGTCCTGACTTTC
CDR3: CASSQDAGSGANVLTF

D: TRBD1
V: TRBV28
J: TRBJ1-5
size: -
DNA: TGTGCCAGCAGGCCTGACAGGGCTAGGCCCCAGCATTTT
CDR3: CASRPDRARPQHF

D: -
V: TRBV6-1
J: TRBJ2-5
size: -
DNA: TGTGCCAGCAGTGGGGGCTTTCAGGAGACCCAGTACTTC
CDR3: CASSGGFQETQYF

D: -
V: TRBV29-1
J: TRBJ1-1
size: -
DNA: TGCAGCGCCACGACAGACATGAACACTGAAGCTTTCTTT
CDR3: CSATTDMNTEAFF

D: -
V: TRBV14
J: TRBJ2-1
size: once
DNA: TGTGCCAGCAGCCCCCGGGGAAGCAATGAGCAGTTCTTC
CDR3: CASSPRGSNEQFF